Described below is a single T cell receptor beta chain sequence and its context. Its antigen remains unidentified. All participants with HIV were treated in the United States. The source of the sample is a study of long-term antiretroviral therapy in people with HIV. The study, taken as a whole, reports: Before ART, certain clones expanded, and these dominated the repertoire at all time points.

Survey-level resolution applied to immunoSEQ assay v3.0. Sequencing was intended to reach roughly 40,000-50,000 T-cell genomes per sample. Generated by immunoSEQ multiplex PCR, the TCRdb table keeps only in-frame clones and is missing some. The table lists fewer than 15,000 clones, 60% to 85% of them singletons, with about 9.9% in the top ten. Trimming at V came to 4 bases and at J to 4 bases, leaving 3 bases not matched to a gene. Looked up from germline, CDR1 is SGHVS and CDR2 is FQNEAQ. This CDR3 has 14 residues. This specimen consisted of unsorted PBMCs, obtained 0.8 years before starting antiretroviral therapy. The V call is TRBV7-8, the J call TRBJ2-7; 11 bases are a match to TRBD1. The origin of this receptor is a woman aged 40 to 50 with HIV. The CDR3 sequence: CASSWDRGLYEQYF. The CDR3 nucleotides read TGTGCCAGCAGCTGGGACAGGGGGTTATACGAGCAGTACTTC.